Presented here are 2 T cell receptor beta chains from one specimen sequenced in a study of post-analysis software for immune sequencing data. Study-wide results and limits: Relative to controls, patients had 4 or 5 TRBV segments at higher frequency, with TRBV5-6, TRBV5-1 and TRBV20-1 among these.

Presence of unique molecular identifiers characterized the TCR beta cDNA libraries. MiXCR, applied by TCRdb to the PCR reads, yields one record per CDR3 protein. The sample comprises roughly 620,000 distinct CDR3 sequences, about 40% of which are singletons, and about 1.8% rests with the top ten. Their recognized antigens are unknown. Sequenced material: blood. Receptor source: a girl aged 10 to 17 with multiple sclerosis.

The sample holds a few counts of this clonotype. The chain joins TRBV12-3 or TRBV12-4 to TRBJ1-1; D unclear. This CDR3 spans 14 amino acids. V lost 5 bases to trimming and J lost 0 bases, with 10 bases between them. Here the CDR3 reads CASSLEGLNTEAFF. In nucleotides, the CDR3 is TGTGCCAGCAGTCTGGAGGGCCTGAACACTGAAGCTTTCTTT.

The V gene is TRBV5-1, the J gene TRBJ1-1; 8 nucleotides agree with TRBD1. This CDR3 has 12 amino acids. V gave up 4 bases and J gave up 12 bases; unmatched junction bases: 8. Looked up from germline, CDR1 is SGHRS and CDR2 is YFSETQ. The chain's CDR3 is CASSMGQAGTFF. In DNA, the CDR3 is TGCGCCAGCAGCATGGGACAGGCTGGGACTTTCTTT.